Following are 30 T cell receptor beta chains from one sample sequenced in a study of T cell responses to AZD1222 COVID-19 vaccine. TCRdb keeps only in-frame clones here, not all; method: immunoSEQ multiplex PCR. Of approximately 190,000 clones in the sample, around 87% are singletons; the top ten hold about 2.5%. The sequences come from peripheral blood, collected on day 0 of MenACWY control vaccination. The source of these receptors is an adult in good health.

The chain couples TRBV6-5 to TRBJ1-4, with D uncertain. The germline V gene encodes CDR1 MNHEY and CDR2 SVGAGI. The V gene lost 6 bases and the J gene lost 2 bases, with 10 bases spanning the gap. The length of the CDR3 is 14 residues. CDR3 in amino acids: CASRKRETNEKLFF. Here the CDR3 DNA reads TGTGCCAGCAGAAAGAGGGAGACTAATGAAAAACTGTTTTTT.

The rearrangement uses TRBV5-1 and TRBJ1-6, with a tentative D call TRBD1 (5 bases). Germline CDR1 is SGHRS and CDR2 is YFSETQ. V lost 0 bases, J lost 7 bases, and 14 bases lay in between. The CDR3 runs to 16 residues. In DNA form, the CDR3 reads TGCGCCAGCAGCTTGGTTCTTCAGGGAAGCAATTCACCCCTCCACTTT. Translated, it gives CASSLVLQGSNSPLHF.

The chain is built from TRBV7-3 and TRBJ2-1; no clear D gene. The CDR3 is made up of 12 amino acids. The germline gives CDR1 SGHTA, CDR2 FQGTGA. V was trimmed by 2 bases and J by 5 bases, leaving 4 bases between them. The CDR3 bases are TGTGCCAGCAGCTTATCCCACAATGAGCAGTTCTTC. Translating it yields CASSLSHNEQFF.

CDR3 protein: CASSLRGYGYTF. CDR3 bases: TGTGCCAGCAGTTTACGGGGCTATGGCTACACCTTC. The V gene is TRBV28, the J gene TRBJ1-2; no clear D gene. The CDR3 is 12 amino acids. Per germline, CDR1 MDHEN and CDR2 SYDVKM. V was cut by 2 bases and J by 4 bases, with 5 bases left in between.

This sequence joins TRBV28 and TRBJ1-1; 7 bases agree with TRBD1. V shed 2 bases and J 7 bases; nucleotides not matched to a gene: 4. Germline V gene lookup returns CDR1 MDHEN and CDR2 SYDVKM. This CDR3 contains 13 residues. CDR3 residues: CASSLVRGVEAFF. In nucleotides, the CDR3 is TGTGCCAGCAGTTTAGTCAGGGGGGTTGAAGCTTTCTTT.

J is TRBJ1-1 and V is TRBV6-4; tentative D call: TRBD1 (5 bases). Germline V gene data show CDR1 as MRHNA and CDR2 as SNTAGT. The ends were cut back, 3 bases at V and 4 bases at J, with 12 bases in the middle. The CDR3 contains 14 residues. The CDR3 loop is CASSETGQGTEAFF. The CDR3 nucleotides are TGTGCCAGCAGTGAAACTGGGCAGGGCACTGAAGCTTTCTTT.

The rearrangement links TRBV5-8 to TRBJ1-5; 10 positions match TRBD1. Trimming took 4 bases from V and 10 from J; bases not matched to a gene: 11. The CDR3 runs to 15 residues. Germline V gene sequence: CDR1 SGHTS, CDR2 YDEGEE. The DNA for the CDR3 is TGTGCCAGCAGCCGATCCGGGACAGGGGAGGACCCCCAGCATTTT. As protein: CASSRSGTGEDPQHF.

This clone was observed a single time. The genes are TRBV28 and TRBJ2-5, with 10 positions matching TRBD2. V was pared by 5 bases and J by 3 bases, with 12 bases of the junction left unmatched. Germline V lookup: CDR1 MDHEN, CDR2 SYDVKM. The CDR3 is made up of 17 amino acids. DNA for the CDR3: TGTGCCAGCAGTACCCAAATTACTAGCGGGGCTAAAGAGACCCAGTACTTC. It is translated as CASSTQITSGAKETQYF.

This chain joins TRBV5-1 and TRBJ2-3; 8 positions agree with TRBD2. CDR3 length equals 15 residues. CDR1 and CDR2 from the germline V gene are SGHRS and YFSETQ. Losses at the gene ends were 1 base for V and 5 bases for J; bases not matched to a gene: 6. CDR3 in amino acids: CASSLRGLAGDTQYF. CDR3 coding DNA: TGCGCCAGCAGCTTGAGGGGTCTAGCGGGAGATACGCAGTATTTT.

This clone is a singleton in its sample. For the CDR3, the DNA is TGTGCCAGCAGTTTATGGGGGGGACAGAGCTACGAGCAGTACTTC. Amino acids: CASSLWGGQSYEQYF. This rearrangement joins TRBV28 to TRBJ2-7, with D perhaps matching TRBD1 (7 bases). CDR1 and CDR2 (germline): MDHEN, SYDVKM. The CDR3 is 15 residues long. With 0 bases removed from V and 3 bases from J, the gap between germline ends came to 12 bases. The full variable domain, in which reference TRBV28 and TRBJ2-7 provide the parts outside the CDR3, is DVKVTQSSRYLVKRTGEKVFLECVQDMDHENMFWYRQDPGLGLRLIYFSYDVKMKEKGDIPEGYSVSREKKERFSLILESASTNQTSMYLCASSLWGGQSYEQYFGPGTRLTVT.

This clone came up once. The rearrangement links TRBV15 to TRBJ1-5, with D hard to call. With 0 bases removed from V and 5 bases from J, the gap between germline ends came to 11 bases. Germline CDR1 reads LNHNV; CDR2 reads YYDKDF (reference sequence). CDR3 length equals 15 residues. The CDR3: CATSREGSTDQPQHF. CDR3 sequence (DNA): TGTGCCACCAGCAGAGAGGGGAGTACCGATCAGCCCCAGCATTTT.

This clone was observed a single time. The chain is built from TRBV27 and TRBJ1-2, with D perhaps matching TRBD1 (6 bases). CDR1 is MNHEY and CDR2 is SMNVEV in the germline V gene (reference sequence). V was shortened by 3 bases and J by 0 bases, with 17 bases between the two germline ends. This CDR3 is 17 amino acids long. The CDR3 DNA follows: TGTGCCAGCAGTTTCTCCGGGACACTACCTTCTAACTATGGCTACACCTTC. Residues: CASSFSGTLPSNYGYTF.

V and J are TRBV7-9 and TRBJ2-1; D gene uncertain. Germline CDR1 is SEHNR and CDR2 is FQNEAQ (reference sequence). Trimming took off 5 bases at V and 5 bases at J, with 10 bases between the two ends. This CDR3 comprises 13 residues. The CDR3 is CASSPAANNEQFF. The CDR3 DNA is TGTGCCAGCAGCCCGGCGGCCAACAATGAGCAGTTCTTC.

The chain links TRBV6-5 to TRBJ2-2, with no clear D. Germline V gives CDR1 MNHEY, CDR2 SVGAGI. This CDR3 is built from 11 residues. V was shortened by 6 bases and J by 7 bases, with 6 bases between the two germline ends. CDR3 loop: CASRSSGELFF. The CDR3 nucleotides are TGTGCCAGCAGATCCAGCGGGGAGCTGTTTTTT.

The CDR3 nucleotides are TGTGCCAGCAGCGAACACAATGAGCAGTTCTTC. Protein sequence: CASSEHNEQFF. This rearrangement joins TRBV5-5 to TRBJ2-1; no definite D call. Trimming left V 4 bases short and J 5 bases short, with 4 bases between. This CDR3 spans 11 amino acids. Germline V gene data show CDR1 as SGHKS and CDR2 as YYEKEE (reference sequence).

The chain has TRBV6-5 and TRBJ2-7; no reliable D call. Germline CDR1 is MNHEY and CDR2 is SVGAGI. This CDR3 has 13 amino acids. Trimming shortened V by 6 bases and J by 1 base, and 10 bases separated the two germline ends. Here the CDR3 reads CASSSKHSYEQYF. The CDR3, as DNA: TGTGCCAGCAGCAGCAAGCATTCCTACGAGCAGTACTTC.

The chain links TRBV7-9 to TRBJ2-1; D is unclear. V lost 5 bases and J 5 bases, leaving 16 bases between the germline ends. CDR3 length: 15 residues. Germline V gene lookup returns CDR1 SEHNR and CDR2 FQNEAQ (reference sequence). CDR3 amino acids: CASSKAGRMDNEQFF. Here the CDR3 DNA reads TGTGCCAGCAGCAAAGCCGGGCGAATGGACAATGAGCAGTTCTTC.

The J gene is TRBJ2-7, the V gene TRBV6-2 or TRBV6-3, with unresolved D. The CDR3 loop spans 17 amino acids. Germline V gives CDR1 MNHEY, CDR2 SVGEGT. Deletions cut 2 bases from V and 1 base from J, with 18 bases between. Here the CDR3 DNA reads TGTGCCAGCAGTTACCACAGATTGTCAGCCCCATCCTACGAGCAGTACTTC. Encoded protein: CASSYHRLSAPSYEQYF.

The CDR3 bases are TGTGCCAGCAGGGACAACTATGGCTACACCTTC. It translates to CASRDNYGYTF. The chain employs TRBV6-5 and TRBJ1-2; the D is unclear. Germline lookup yields CDR1 MNHEY and CDR2 SVGAGI. V lost 6 bases and J lost 2, with 4 bases in between. There are 11 residues in the CDR3.

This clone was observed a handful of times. CDR3 coding DNA: TGCAGTGCTAAGTGGGGTCAGCCCCAGCATTTT. Amino acid sequence: CSAKWGQPQHF. The chain uses TRBV20-1 and TRBJ1-5, with no clear D. This CDR3 comprises 11 residues. Per the germline V gene, CDR1 is DFQATT and CDR2 is SNEGSKA (reference sequence). The V end was cut by 4 bases, the J end by 6 bases, with 7 bases between.

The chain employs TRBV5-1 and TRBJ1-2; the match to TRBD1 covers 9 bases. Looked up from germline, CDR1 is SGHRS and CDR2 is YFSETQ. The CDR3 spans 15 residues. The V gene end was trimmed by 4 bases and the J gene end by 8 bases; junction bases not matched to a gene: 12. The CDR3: CASSPGTGLQGGYTF. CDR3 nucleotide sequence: TGCGCCAGCAGCCCTGGGACAGGGCTACAGGGGGGCTACACCTTC.

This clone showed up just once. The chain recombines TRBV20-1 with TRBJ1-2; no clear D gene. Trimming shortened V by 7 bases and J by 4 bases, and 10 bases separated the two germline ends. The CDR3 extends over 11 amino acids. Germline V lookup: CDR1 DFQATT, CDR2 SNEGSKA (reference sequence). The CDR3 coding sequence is TGCAGTGGAGCGGCCGGCTATGGCTACACCTTC. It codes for CSGAAGYGYTF.

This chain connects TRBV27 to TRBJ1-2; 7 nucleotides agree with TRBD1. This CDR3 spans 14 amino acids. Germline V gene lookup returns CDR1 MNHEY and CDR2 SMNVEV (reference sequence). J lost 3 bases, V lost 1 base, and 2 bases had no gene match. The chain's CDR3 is CASSLWGTDYGYTF. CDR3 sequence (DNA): TGTGCCAGCAGTTTATGGGGGACAGACTATGGCTACACCTTC.

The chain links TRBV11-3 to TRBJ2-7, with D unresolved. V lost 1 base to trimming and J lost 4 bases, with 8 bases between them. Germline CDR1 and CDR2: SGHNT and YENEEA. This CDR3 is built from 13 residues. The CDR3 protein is CASSLGYGYEQYF. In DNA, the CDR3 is TGTGCCAGCAGCTTAGGGTACGGATACGAGCAGTACTTC.

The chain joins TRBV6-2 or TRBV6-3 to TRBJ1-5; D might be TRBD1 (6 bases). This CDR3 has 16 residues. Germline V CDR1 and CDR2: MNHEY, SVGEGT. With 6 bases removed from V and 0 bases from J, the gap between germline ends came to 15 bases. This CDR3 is CASSRGAGHSNQPQHF. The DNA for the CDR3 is TGTGCCAGCAGCAGGGGCGCGGGGCATAGCAATCAGCCCCAGCATTTT.

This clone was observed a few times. The CDR3 region has the DNA TGCAGCGTTGGTGGACAGGCCGGCTACACCTTC. Protein sequence: CSVGGQAGYTF. The V call is TRBV29-1, the J call TRBJ1-2; TRBD1 aligns across 7 bases. CDR3 size: 11 residues. J gave up 8 bases and V 4 bases, and 4 bases lay outside the gene matches. CDR1 is SQVTM, CDR2 ANQGSEA, per germline.

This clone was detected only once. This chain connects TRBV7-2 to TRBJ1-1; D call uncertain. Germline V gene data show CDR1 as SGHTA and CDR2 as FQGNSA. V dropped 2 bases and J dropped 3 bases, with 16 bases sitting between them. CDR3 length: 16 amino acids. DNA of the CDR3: TGTGCCAGCAGCTTATATCAGGTCACTGGAGACACTGAAGCTTTCTTT. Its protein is CASSLYQVTGDTEAFF.

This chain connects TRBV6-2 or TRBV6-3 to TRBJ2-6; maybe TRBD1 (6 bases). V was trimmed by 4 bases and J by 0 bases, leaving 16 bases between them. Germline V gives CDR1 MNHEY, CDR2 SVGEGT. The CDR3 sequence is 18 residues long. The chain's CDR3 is CASSSDRWGTSGANVLTF. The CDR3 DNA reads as TGTGCCAGCAGTTCTGACAGGTGGGGAACCTCTGGGGCCAACGTCCTGACTTTC.

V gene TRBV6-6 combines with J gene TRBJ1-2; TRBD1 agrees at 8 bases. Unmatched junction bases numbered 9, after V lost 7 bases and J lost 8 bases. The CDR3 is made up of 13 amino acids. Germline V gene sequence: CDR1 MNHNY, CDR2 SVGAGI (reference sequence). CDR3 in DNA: TGTGCCAGCACCGGGACAGGAGGAAAAGGCTACACCTTC. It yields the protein CASTGTGGKGYTF.

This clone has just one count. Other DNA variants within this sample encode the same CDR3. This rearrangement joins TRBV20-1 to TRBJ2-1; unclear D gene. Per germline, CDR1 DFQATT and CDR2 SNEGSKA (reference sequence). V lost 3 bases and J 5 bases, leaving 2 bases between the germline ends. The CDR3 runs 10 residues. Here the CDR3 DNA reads TGCAGTGCTAGGGACAATGAGCAGTTCTTC. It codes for CSARDNEQFF.